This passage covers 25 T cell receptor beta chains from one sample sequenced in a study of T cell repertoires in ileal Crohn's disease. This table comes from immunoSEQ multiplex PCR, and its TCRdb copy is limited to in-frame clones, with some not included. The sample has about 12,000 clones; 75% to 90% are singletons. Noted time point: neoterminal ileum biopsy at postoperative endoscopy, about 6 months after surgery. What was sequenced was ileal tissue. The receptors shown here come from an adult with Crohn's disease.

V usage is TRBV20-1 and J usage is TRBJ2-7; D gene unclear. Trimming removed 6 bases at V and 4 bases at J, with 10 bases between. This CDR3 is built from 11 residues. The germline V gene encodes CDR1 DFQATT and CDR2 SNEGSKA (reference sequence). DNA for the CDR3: TGCAGTGCGGTTCTAGAATACGAGCAGTACTTC. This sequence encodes CSAVLEYEQYF.

The DNA of the CDR3 is TGTGCCAGCGGCGGGAGCTCCTACAATGAGCAGTTCTTC. Amino acids: CASGGSSYNEQFF. The genes are TRBV6-1 and TRBJ2-1, with 7 bases that match TRBD2. Germline CDR1 reads MNHNS; CDR2 reads SASEGT. The CDR3 sequence is 13 residues long. Losses at the gene ends were 8 bases for V and 0 bases for J; bases not matched to a gene: 1.

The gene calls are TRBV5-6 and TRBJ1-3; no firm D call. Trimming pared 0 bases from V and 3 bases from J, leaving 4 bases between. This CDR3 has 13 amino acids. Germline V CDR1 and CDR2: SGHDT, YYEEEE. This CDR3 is CASSLGSGNTIYF. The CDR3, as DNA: TGTGCCAGCAGCTTGGGGAGTGGAAACACCATATATTTT.

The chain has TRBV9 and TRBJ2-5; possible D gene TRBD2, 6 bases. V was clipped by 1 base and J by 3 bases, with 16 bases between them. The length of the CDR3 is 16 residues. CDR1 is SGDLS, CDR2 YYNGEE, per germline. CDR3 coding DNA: TGTGCCAGCAGCGTATCGGTGACTAGAAGTGAAGAGACCCAGTACTTC. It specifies CASSVSVTRSEETQYF. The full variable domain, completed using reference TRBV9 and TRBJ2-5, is DSGVTQTPKHLITATGQRVTLRCSPRSGDLSVYWYQQSLDQGLQFLIQYYNGEERAKGNILERFSAQQFPDLHSELNLSSLELGDSALYFCASSVSVTRSEETQYFGPGTRLLVL.

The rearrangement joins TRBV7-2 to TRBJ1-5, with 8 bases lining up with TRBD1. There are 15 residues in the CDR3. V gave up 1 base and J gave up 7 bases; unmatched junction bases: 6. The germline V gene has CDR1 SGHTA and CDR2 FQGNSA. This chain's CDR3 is CASSLEGRGLQPQHF. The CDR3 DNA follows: TGTGCCAGCAGCTTAGAAGGCAGGGGGCTGCAGCCCCAGCATTTT.

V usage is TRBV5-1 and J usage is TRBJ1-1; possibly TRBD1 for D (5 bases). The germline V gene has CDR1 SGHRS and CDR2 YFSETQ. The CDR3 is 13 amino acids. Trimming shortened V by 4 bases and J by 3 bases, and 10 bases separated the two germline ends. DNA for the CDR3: TGCGCCAGCAGCGAAGACAGAGACACTGAAGCTTTCTTT. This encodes CASSEDRDTEAFF. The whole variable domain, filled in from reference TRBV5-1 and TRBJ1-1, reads KAGVTQTPRYLIKTRGQQVTLSCSPISGHRSVSWYQQTPGQGLQFLFEYFSETQRNKGNFPGRFSGRQFSNSRSEMNVSTLELGDSALYLCASSEDRDTEAFFGQGTRLTVV.

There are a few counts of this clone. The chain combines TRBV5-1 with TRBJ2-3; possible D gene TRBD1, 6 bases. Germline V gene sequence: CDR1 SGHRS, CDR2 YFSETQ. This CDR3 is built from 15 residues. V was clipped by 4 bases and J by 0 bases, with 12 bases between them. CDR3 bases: TGCGCCAGCAGCCATTACAGGGCCAGCACAGATACGCAGTATTTT. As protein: CASSHYRASTDTQYF.

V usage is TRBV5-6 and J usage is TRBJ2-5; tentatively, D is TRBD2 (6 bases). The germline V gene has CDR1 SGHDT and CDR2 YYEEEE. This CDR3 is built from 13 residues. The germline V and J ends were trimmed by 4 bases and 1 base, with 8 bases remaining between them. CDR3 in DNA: TGTGCCAGCAGCCGGGACTTCCAAGAGACCCAGTACTTC. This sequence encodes CASSRDFQETQYF.

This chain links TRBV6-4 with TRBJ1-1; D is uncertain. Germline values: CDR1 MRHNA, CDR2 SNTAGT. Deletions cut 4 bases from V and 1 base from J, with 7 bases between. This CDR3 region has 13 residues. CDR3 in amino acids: CASSASENTEAFF. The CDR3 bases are TGTGCCAGCAGTGCCAGCGAGAACACTGAAGCTTTCTTT.

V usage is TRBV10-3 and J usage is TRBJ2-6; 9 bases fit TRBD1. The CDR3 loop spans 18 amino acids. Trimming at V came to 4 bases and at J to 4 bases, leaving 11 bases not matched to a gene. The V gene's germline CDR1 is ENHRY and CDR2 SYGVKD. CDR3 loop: CAISGDLGQGYGANVLTF. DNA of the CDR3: TGTGCCATCAGTGGGGACTTGGGACAGGGTTACGGGGCCAACGTCCTGACTTTC.

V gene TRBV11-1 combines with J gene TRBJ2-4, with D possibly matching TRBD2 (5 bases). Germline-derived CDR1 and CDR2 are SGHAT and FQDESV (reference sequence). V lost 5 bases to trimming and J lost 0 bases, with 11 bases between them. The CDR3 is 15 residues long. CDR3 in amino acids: CASSPSAVAKNIQYF. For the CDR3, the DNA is TGTGCCAGCAGCCCCTCAGCGGTAGCCAAAAACATTCAGTACTTC.

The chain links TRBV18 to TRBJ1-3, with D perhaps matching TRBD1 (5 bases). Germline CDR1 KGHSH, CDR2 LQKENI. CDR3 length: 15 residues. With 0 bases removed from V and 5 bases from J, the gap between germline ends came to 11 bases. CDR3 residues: CASSPPGGERNTIYF. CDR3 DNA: TGTGCCAGCTCACCACCGGGGGGAGAGAGAAACACCATATATTTT.

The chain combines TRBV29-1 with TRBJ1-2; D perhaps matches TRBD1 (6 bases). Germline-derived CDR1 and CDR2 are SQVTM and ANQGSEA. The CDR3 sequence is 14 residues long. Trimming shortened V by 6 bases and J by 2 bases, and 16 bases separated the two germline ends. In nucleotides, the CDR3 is TGCAGCGTCTTTATAGTCCAGGGGAACTATGGCTACACCTTC. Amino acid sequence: CSVFIVQGNYGYTF.

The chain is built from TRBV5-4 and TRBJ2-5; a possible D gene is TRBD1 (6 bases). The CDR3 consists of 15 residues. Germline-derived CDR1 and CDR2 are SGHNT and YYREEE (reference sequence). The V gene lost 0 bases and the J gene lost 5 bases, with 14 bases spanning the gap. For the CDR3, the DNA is TGTGCCAGCAGCTTGGACCAGGGGAATTTCGAGACCCAGTACTTC. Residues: CASSLDQGNFETQYF.

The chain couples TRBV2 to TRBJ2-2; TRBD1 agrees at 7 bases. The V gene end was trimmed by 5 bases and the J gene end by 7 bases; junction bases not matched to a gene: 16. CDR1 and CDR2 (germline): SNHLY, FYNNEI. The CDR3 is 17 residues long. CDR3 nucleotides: TGTGCCAGCAGTAAAACAGAGACAGGGAACCAGATCGGGGAGCTGTTTTTT. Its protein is CASSKTETGNQIGELFF.

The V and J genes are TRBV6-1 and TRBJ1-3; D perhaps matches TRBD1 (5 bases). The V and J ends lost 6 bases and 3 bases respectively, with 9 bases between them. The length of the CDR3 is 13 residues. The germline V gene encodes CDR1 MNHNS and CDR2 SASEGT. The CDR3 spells CASSPGNGNTIYF. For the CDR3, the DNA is TGTGCCAGCAGCCCAGGGAATGGAAACACCATATATTTT.

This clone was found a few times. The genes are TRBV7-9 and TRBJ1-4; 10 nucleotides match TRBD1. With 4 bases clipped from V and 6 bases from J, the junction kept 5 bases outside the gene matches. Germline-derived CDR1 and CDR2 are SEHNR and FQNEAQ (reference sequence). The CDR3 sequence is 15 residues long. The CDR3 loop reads CASSSTGGNDEKLFF. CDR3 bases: TGTGCCAGCAGCTCGACAGGGGGCAATGATGAAAAACTGTTTTTT.

This CDR3 is CASSPDRVRNTIYF. DNA of the CDR3: TGCGCCAGCAGCCCTGACAGGGTTCGAAACACCATATATTTT. The chain recombines TRBV5-1 with TRBJ1-3; TRBD1 matches 7 bases. Germline CDR1 and CDR2: SGHRS and YFSETQ. With 4 bases clipped from V and 5 bases from J, the junction kept 6 bases outside the gene matches. There are 14 residues in the CDR3.

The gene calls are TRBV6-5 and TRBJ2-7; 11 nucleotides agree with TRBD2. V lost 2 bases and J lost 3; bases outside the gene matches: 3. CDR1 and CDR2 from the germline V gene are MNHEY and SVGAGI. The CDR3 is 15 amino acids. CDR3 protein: CASSYRLAGFYEQYF. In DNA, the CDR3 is TGTGCCAGCAGTTACAGACTAGCGGGGTTCTACGAGCAGTACTTC.

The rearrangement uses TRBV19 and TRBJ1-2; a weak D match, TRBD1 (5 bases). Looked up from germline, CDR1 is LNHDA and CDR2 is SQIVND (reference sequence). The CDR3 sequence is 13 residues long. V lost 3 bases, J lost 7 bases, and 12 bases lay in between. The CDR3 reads CASSIEGRPGYTF. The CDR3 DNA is TGTGCCAGTAGTATCGAGGGGAGGCCTGGCTACACCTTC.

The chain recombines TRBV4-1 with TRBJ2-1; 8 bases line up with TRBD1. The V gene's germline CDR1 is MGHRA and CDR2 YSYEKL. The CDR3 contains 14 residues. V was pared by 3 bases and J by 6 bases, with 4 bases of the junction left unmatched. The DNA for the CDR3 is TGCGCCAGCAGCCACCCCGGACAGGGCAATGAGCAGTTCTTC. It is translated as CASSHPGQGNEQFF.

The CDR3 region has the DNA TGTGCCAGCAGCTTTCAGACTAGCGGATCCCACGAGCAGTACTTC. Its protein is CASSFQTSGSHEQYF. The chain combines TRBV5-4 with TRBJ2-7, with 9 bases identical to TRBD2. Germline V gene lookup returns CDR1 SGHNT and CDR2 YYREEE (reference sequence). This CDR3 spans 15 amino acids. The J segment lost 5 bases and the V segment lost 2 bases, leaving 8 bases of the junction unmatched.

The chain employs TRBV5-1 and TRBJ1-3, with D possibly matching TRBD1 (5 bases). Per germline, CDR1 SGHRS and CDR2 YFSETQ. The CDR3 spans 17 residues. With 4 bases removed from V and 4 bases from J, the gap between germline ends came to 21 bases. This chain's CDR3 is CASSPQGVDRLGNTIYF. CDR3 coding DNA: TGCGCCAGCAGCCCCCAGGGTGTTGACAGACTCGGAAACACCATATATTTT.

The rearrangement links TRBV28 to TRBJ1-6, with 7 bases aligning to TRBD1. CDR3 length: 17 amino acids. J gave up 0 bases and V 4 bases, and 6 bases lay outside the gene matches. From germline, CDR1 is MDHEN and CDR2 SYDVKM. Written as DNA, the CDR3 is TGTGCCAGCAGTTCAGTGGACAGGAGCTCCTATAATTCACCCCTCCACTTT. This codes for CASSSVDRSSYNSPLHF.

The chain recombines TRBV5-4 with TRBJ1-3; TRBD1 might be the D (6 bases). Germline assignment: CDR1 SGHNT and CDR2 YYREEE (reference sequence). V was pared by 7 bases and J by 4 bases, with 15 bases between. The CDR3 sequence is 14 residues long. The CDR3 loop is CASHPAGAGNTIYF. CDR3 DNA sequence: TGTGCCAGCCACCCGGCGGGGGCCGGAAACACCATATATTTT.